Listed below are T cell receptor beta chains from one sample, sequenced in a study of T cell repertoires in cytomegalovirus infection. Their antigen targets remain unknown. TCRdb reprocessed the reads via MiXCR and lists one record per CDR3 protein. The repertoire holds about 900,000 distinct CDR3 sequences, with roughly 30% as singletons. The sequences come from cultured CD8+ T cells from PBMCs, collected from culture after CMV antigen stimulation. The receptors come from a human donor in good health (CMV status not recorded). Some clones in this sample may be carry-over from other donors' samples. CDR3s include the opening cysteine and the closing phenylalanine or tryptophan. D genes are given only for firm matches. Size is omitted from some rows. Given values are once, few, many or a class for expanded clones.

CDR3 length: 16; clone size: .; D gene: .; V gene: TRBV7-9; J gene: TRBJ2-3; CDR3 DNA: TGTGCCAGCAGCTTAGCTCGGCGGGGGCGAGGAGATACGCAGTATTTT; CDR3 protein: CASSLARRGRGDTQYF
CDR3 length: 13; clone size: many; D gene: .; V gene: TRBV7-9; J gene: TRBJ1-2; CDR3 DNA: TGTGCCAGCATGAGAGGTGCGCGGATGGACTACACCTTC; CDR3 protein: CASMRGARMDYTF
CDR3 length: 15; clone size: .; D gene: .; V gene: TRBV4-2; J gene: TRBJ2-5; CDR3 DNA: TGTGCCAGCAGCCAAGAACTGGGGAAACAAGAGACCCAGTACTTC; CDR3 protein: CASSQELGKQETQYF
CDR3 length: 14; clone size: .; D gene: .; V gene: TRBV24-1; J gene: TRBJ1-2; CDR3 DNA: TGTGCCACCAGTGACCCGACCACCTATCAAGGCTACACCTTC; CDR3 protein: CATSDPTTYQGYTF
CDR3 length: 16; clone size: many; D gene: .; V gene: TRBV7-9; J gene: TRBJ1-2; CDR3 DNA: TGTGCCAGCAGCTTATTAAGTCGGACTGCAAGCTATGGCTACACCTTC; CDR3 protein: CASSLLSRTASYGYTF
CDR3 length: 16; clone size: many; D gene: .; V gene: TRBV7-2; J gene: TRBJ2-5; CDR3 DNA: TGTGCCAGCAGCTTGGTTGAGGGCAGGGCATGGGAGACCCAGTACTTC; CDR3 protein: CASSLVEGRAWETQYF
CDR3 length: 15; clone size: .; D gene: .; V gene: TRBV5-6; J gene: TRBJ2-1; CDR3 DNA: TGTGCCAGCAGCCAAGGGCAGATAACCTACAATGAGCAGTTCTTC; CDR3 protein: CASSQGQITYNEQFF
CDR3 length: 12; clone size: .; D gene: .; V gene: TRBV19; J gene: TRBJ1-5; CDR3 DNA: TGTGGCAGTACAGGGCCTGGACAGCCCCAGCATTTT; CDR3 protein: CGSTGPGQPQHF
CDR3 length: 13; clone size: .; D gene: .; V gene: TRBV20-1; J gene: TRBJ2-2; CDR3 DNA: TGCAGTGCGCGGGACAGCGGTACCGGGGAGCTGTTTTTT; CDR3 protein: CSARDSGTGELFF
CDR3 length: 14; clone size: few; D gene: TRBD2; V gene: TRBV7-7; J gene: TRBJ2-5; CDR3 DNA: TGTGCTAGCAGCTTAGCGGGGGCCGCAGAGACCCAGTACTTC; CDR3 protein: CASSLAGAAETQYF
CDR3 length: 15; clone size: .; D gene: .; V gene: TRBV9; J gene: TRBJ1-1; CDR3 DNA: TGTGCCAGCAGCGTAGGAGAGTTTGGGTTGACTGAAGCTTTCTTT; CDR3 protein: CASSVGEFGLTEAFF
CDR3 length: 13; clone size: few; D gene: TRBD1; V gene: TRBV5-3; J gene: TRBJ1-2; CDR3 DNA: TGTGCCAGTAGCCGCAACGACAGGGCTGGCTACACCTTC; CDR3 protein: CASSRNDRAGYTF
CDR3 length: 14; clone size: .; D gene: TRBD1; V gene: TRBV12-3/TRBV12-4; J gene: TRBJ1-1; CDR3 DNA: TGTGCCAGCAGTTTGGACAGGGCGGGCACTGAAGCTTTCTTT; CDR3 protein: CASSLDRAGTEAFF
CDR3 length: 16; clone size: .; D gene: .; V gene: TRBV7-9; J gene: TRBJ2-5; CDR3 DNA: TGTGCCAGCAGCGCCGGACCCAGCTCGGCAGATGAGACCCAGTACTTC; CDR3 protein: CASSAGPSSADETQYF
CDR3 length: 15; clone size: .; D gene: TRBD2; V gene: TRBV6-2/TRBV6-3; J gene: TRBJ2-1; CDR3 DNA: TGTGCCAGCAATCCCGCGGGGGGGGTCCCCAATGAGCAGTTCTTC; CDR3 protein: CASNPAGGVPNEQFF
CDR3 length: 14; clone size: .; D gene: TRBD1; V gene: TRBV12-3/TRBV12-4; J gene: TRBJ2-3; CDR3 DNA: TGTGCCAGCAGTCTGTCGACAGGGATGGATACGCAGTATTTT; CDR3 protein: CASSLSTGMDTQYF